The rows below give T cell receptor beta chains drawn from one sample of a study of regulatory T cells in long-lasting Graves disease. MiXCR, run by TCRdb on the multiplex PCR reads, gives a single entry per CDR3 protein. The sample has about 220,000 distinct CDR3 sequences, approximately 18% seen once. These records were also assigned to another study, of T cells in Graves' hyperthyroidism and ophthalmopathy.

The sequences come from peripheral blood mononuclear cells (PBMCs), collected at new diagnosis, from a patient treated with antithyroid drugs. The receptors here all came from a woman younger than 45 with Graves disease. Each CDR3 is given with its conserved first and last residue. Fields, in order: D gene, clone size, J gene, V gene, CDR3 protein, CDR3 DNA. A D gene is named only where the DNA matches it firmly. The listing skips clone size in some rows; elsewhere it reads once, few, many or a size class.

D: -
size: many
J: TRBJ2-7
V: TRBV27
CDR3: CASSPVPGPRAYEQYF
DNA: TGTGCCAGCAGTCCCGTCCCGGGACCCCGAGCCTACGAGCAGTACTTC

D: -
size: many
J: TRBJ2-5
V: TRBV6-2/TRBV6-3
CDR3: CASSGLGGAGETQYF
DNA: TGTGCCAGCAGTGGTTTGGGGGGGGCTGGGGAGACCCAGTACTTC

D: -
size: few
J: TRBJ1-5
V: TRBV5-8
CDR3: CASSLRRGQPQHF
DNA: TGTGCCAGCAGCTTGAGAAGGGGCCAGCCCCAGCATTTT

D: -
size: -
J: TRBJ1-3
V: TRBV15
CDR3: CATSRDSGNTIYF
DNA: TGTGCCACCAGCAGAGACTCCGGAAACACCATATATTTT

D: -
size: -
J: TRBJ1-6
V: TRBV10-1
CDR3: CASSESIGQNNSPLHF
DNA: TGCGCCAGCAGTGAGTCCATAGGGCAGAATAATTCACCCCTCCACTTT

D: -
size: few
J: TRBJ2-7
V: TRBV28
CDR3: CASPPATRGGSYEQYF
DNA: TGTGCCAGCCCCCCCGCCACAAGGGGGGGGTCCTACGAGCAGTACTTC

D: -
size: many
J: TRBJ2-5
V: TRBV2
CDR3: CASSERQGLLETQYF
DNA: TGTGCCAGCAGTGAGAGACAGGGACTATTGGAGACCCAGTACTTC

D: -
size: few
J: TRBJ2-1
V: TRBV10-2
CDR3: CASKPTSNEQLF
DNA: TGCGCCAGCAAACCGACGAGCAATGAGCAGCTCTTC

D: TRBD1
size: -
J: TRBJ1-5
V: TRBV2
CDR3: CASGGQRNSNQPQHF
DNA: TGTGCCAGCGGGGGACAGCGGAATAGCAATCAGCCCCAGCATTTT

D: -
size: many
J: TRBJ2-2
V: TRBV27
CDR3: CASSSGVQGYGGELFF
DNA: TGTGCCAGCAGTTCGGGGGTGCAGGGCTATGGCGGGGAGCTGTTTTTT

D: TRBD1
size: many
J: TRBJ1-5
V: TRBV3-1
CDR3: CASSRKGAGGPQHF
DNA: TGTGCCAGCAGCCGAAAGGGGGCCGGAGGGCCCCAGCATTTT

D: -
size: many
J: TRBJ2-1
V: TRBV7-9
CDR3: CASSLGLKYNEQFF
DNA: TGTGCCAGCAGCCTAGGACTTAAATACAATGAGCAGTTCTTC

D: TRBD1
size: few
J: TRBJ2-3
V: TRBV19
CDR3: CASSRPRGRAGPSSRGTDTQYF
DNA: TGTGCCAGTAGTCGACCCAGGGGGAGAGCAGGGCCTTCATCGCGCGGCACAGATACGCAGTATTTT

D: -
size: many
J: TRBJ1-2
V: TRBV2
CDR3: CASKPSVTPNYGYTF
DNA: TGTGCCAGCAAACCCTCCGTGACTCCTAACTATGGCTACACCTTC

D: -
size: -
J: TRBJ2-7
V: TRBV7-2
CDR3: CASSLGRASSYEQYF
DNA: TGTGCCAGCAGCTTAGGGCGGGCCAGCTCCTACGAGCAGTACTTC

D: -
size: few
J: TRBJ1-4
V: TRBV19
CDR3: CASRRTQGANEKLFF
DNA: TGTGCCAGTAGGAGGACACAAGGGGCTAATGAAAAACTGTTTTTT

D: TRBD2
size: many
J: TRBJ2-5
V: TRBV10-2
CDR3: CASRKGSSGGTPETQYF
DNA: TGCGCCAGCAGAAAAGGGAGTAGCGGGGGGACGCCGGAGACCCAGTACTTC

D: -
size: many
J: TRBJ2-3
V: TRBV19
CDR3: CASSPRTVFFELDTQYF
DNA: TGTGCCAGTAGTCCCCGGACAGTATTCTTCGAATTGGATACGCAGTATTTT

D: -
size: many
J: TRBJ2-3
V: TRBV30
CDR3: CASSAADTQYF
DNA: TGTGCCTCAAGTGCGGCAGATACGCAGTATTTT

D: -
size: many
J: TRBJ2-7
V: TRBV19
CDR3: CASSIDGSLSYEQYF
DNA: TGTGCCAGTAGTATAGACGGATCTCTCTCCTACGAGCAGTACTTC

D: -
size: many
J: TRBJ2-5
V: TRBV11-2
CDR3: CASSLPWGSQETQYF
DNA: TGTGCCAGCAGCCTGCCCTGGGGTTCCCAAGAGACCCAGTACTTC

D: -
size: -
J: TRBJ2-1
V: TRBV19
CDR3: CASSLQGLSYNEQFF
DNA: TGTGCCAGTAGTTTACAGGGTTTGTCCTACAATGAGCAGTTCTTC

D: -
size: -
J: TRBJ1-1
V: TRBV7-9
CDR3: CASSTRRDTEAFF
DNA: TGTGCCAGCAGCACTCGGCGGGACACTGAAGCTTTCTTT

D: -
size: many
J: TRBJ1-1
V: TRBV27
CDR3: CASISQGGRTEAFF
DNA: TGTGCCAGCATCTCCCAGGGAGGGAGGACTGAAGCTTTCTTT

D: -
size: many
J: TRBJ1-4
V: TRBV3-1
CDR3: CASSPGLRELFF
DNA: TGTGCCAGCAGCCCTGGACTGAGGGAACTGTTTTTT

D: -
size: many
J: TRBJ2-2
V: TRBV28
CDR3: CASSIIQGFGDTGELFF
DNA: TGTGCCAGCAGTATCATTCAGGGATTCGGGGACACCGGGGAGCTGTTTTTT

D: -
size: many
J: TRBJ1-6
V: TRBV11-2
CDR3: CASSSTGATVSPLHF
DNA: TGTGCCAGCAGCTCAACTGGGGCGACAGTTTCACCCCTCCACTTT

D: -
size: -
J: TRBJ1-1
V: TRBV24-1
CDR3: CVTSLAQNTGAFF
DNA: TGTGTCACCAGTTTAGCCCAGAACACTGGAGCTTTCTTT

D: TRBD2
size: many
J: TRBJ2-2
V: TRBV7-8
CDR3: CASSPRGGLAGRSTGELFF
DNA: TGTGCCAGCAGCCCTAGGGGGGGACTAGCGGGGAGGAGCACCGGGGAGCTGTTTTTT

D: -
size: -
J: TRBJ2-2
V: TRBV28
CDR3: CASSERTNTGELFF
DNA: TGTGCCAGCAGCGAGCGCACGAACACCGGGGAGCTGTTTTTT

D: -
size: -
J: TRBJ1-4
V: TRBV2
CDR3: CASSFLLNRRGPGEKLFF
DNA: TGTGCCAGCAGTTTCCTTCTAAATCGCAGGGGCCCCGGAGAAAAACTGTTTTTT

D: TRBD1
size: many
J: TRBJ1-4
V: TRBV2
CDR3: CASSDKQGAGEKLFF
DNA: TGTGCCAGCAGTGATAAACAGGGGGCTGGTGAAAAACTGTTTTTT

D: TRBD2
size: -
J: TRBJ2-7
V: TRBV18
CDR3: CASSPPRLAGSFYEQYF
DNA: TGTGCCAGCTCACCACCACGGCTAGCGGGGTCCTTCTACGAGCAGTACTTC

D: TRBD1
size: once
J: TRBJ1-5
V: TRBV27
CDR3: CASSNYRGPNQPQHF
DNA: TGTGCCAGCAGTAACTACAGGGGCCCCAATCAGCCCCAGCATTTT

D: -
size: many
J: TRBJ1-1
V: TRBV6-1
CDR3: CATERNTEAFF
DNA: TGTGCCACTGAGAGAAACACTGAAGCTTTCTTT